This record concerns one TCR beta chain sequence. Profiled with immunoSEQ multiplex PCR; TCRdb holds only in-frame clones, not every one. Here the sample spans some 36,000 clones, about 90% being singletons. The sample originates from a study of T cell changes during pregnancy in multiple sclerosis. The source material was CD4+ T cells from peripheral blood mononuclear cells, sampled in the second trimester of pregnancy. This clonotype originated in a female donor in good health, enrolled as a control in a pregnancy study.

The CDR3 DNA is TGCAGCGTTAAACGGGGACAGGGCAGGACTAATGAAAAACTGTTTTTT. Its protein is CSVKRGQGRTNEKLFF. This chain uses TRBV29-1 with TRBJ1-4; 9 bases line up with TRBD1. The CDR3 is 16 amino acids. With 5 bases clipped from V and 2 bases from J, the junction kept 9 bases outside the gene matches. From germline, CDR1 is SQVTM and CDR2 ANQGSEA.